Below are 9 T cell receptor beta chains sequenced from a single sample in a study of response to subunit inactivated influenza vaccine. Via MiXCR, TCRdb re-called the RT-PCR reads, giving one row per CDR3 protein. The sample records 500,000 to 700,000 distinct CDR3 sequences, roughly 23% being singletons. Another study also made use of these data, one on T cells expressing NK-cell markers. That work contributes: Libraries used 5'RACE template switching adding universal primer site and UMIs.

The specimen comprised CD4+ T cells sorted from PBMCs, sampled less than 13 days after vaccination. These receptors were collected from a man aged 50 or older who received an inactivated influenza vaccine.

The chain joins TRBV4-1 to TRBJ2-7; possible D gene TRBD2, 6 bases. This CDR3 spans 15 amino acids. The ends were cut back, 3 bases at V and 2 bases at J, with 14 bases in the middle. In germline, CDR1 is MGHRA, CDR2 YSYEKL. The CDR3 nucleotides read TGCGCCAGCAGCCAGCGGGACTCCCGGACCTACGAGCAGTACTTC. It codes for CASSQRDSRTYEQYF.

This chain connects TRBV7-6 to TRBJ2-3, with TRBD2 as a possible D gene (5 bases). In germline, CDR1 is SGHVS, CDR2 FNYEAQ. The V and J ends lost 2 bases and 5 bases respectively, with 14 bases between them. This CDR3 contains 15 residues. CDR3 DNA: TGTGCCAGCAGCTTAAGGTCAGACGGGGTAGATACGCAGTATTTT. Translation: CASSLRSDGVDTQYF.

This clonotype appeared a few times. CDR3 DNA sequence: TGTGCCAGCAGCTTAAAACGGGGTGTTCTGAGCGGAAACACCATATATTTT. Translated, it gives CASSLKRGVLSGNTIYF. This chain uses TRBV7-4 with TRBJ1-3; D gene uncertain. The V gene lost 2 bases and the J gene lost 4 bases, with 18 bases spanning the gap. Germline V CDR1 and CDR2: SGHVT, SQSDAQ. This CDR3 spans 17 amino acids.

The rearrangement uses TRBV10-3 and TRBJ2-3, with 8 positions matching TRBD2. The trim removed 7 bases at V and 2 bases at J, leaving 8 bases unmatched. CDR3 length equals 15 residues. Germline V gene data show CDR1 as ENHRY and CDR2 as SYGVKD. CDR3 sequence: CAIMRSGGDTDTQYF. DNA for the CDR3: TGTGCCATCATGAGGTCGGGGGGGGACACAGATACGCAGTATTTT.

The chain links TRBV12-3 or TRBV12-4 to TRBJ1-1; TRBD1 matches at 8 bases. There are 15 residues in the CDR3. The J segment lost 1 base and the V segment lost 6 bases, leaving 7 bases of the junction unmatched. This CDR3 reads CASRAGGAGNTEAFF. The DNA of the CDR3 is TGTGCCAGCAGGGCAGGGGGCGCCGGGAACACTGAAGCTTTCTTT.

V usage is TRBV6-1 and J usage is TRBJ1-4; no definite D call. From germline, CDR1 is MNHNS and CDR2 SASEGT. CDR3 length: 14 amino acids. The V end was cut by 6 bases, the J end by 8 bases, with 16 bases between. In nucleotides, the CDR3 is TGTGCCAGCAGCCTAGCCGTGGTAGAAGAAAAACTGTTTTTT. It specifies CASSLAVVEEKLFF.

In DNA form, the CDR3 reads TGTGCCAGCAGCGCTGGGGGCGCTTTATCACCCCTCCACTTT. Residues: CASSAGGALSPLHF. V is TRBV9 and J is TRBJ1-6, with D maybe TRBD1 (6 bases). This CDR3 spans 14 amino acids. Trimming removed 3 bases at V and 10 bases at J, with 14 bases between. Per the germline V gene, CDR1 is SGDLS and CDR2 is YYNGEE.

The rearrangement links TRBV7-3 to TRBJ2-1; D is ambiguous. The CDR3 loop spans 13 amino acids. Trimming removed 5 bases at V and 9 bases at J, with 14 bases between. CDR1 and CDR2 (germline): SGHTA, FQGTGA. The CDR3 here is CASSPTPASEQFF. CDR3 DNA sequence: TGTGCCAGCAGCCCGACTCCAGCGTCTGAGCAGTTCTTC.

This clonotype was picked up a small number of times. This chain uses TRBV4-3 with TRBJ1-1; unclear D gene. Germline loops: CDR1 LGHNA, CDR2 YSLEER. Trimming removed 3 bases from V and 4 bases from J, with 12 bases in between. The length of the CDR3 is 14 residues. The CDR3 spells CASSQEDLVTEAFF. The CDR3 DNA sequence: TGCGCCAGCAGCCAGGAGGACCTGGTCACTGAAGCTTTCTTT.